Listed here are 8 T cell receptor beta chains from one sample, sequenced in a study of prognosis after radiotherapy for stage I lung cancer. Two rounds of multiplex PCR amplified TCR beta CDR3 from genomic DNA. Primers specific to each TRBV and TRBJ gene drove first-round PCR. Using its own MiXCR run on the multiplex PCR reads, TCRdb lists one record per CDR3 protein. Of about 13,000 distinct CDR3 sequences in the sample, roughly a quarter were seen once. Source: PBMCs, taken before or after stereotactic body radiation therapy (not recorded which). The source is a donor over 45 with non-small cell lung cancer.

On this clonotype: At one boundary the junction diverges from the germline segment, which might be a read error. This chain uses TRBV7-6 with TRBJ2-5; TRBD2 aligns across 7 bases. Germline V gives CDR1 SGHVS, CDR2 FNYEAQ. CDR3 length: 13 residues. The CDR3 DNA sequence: TGTGCCATCAGCTTACGCGGGAGCGAGACCCAGTACTTC. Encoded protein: CAISLRGSETQYF.

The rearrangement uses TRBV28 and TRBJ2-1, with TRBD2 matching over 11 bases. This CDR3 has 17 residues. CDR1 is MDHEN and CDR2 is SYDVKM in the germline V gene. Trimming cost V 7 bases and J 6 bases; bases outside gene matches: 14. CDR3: CASIPRVSLAGGNEQFF. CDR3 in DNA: TGTGCCAGCATTCCCCGGGTTAGTCTAGCGGGAGGCAATGAGCAGTTCTTC.

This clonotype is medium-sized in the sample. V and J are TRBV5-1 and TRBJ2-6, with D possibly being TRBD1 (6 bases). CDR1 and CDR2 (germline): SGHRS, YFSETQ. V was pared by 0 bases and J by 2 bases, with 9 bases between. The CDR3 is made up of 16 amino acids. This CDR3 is CASSLVGAPGANVLTF. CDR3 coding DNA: TGCGCCAGCAGCTTGGTGGGGGCTCCTGGGGCCAACGTCCTGACTTTC.

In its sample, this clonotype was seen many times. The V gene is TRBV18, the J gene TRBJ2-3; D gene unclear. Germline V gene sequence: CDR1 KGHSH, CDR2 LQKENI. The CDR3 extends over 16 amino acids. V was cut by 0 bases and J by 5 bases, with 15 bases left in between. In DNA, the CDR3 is TGTGCCAGCTCACCACCAGAGACACGGTCCTTAGATACGCAGTATTTT. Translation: CASSPPETRSLDTQYF.

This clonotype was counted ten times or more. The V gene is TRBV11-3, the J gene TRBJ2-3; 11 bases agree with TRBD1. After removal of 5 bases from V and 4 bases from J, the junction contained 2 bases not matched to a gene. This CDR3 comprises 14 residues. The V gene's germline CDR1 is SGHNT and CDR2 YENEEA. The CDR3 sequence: CASSLGQGADTQYF. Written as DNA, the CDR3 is TGTGCCAGCAGCCTGGGACAGGGGGCAGATACGCAGTATTTT. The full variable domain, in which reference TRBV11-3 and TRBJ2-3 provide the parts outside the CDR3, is EAGVVQSPRYKIIEKKQPVAFWCNPISGHNTLYWYLQNLGQGPELLIRYENEEAVDDSQLPKDRFSAERLKGVDSTLKIQPAELGDSAVYLCASSLGQGADTQYFGPGTRLTVL.

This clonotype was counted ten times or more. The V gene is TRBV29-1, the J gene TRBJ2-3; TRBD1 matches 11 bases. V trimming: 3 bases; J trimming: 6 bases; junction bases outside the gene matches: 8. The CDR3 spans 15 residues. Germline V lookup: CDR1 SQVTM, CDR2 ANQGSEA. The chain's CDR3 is CSVEDWTGGRDTQYF. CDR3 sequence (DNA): TGCAGCGTTGAGGATTGGACAGGGGGCAGGGATACGCAGTATTTT.

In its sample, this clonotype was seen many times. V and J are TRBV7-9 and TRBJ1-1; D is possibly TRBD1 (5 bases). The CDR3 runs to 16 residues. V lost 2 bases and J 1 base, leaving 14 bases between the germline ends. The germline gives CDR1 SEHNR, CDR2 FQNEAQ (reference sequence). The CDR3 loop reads CASSLTDRDRNTEAFF. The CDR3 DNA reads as TGTGCCAGCAGCTTAACGGACCGGGACCGGAACACTGAAGCTTTCTTT.

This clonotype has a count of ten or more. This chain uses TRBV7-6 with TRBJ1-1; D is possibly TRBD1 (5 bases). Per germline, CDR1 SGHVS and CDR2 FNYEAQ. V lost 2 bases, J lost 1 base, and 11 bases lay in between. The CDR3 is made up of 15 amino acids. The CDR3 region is CASSLMRGKNTEAFF. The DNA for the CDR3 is TGTGCCAGCAGCTTAATGCGGGGGAAGAACACTGAAGCTTTCTTT.